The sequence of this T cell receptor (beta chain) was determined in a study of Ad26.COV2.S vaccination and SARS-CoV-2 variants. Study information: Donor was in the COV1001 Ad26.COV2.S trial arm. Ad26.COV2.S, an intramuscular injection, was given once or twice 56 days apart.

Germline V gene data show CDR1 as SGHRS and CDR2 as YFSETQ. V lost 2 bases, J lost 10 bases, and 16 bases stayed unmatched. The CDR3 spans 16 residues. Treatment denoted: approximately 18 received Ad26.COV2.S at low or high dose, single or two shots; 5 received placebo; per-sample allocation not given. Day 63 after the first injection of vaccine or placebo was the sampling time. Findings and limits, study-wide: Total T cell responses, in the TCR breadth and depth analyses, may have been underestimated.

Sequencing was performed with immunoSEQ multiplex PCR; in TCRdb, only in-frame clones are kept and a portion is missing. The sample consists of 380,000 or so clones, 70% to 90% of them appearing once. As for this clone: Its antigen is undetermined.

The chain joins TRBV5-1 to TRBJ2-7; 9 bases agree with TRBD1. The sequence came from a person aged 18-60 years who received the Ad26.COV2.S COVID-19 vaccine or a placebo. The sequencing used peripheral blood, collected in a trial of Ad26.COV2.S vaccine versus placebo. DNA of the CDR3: TGCGCCAGCAGCTTTCGTGTGGATCGGACAGGGGTAGAACAGTACTTC. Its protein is CASSFRVDRTGVEQYF.